The 32 T cell receptor beta chains listed next were all sequenced from one sample in a study of blood T cell repertoires in COVID-19. Here immunoSEQ multiplex PCR was the method, and the copy in TCRdb shows in-frame clones only, minus some. In the table there are about 28,000 clones, 85% of which are singletons. Sequenced: peripheral blood. The receptors were sampled from a human donor in a cohort sampled during active COVID-19.

The V and J genes are TRBV5-1 and TRBJ2-1, with 11 nucleotides matching TRBD2. Trimming removed 4 bases from V and 8 bases from J; junction bases left unmatched: 5. The CDR3 contains 14 residues. Germline-derived CDR1 and CDR2 are SGHRS and YFSETQ. CDR3 protein: CASSPGLAGDEQFF. The DNA for the CDR3 is TGCGCCAGCAGCCCCGGACTAGCGGGCGATGAGCAGTTCTTC.

In the case of this clone: A junction boundary mismatches the germline segment, possibly from a read error. V usage is TRBV7-2 and J usage is TRBJ1-1; perhaps TRBD1 as D (5 bases). CDR1 SGHTA and CDR2 FQGNSA come from the germline V gene. The CDR3 is made up of 15 amino acids. The CDR3 nucleotides read TGTGCCAGCAGCCGGCCAGGAGGGGTGAAGACTGAAGCTTTCTTT. Translation gives CASSRPGGVKTEAFF.

This chain connects TRBV15 to TRBJ2-7, with TRBD1 matching over 8 bases. The junction had 5 bases not matched to a gene; V was cut back by 0 bases and J by 1 base. CDR3 length: 16 residues. Per the germline V gene, CDR1 is LNHNV and CDR2 is YYDKDF (reference sequence). CDR3 bases: TGTGCCACCAGCAGAGAGTCCGGGACAGGTTCCTACGAGCAGTACTTC. This gives the protein CATSRESGTGSYEQYF.

The chain is built from TRBV9 and TRBJ1-5, with D possibly matching TRBD1 (6 bases). CDR1 SGDLS and CDR2 YYNGEE come from the germline V gene. V was trimmed by 4 bases and J by 3 bases, leaving 20 bases between them. The CDR3 is 17 amino acids. CDR3 coding DNA: TGTGCCAGCAGCAAGGGGGTAGGGCAGTCCGCCAATCAGCCCCAGCATTTT. Residues: CASSKGVGQSANQPQHF.

The chain is built from TRBV7-8 and TRBJ1-6, with a tentative D call TRBD1 (5 bases). The CDR3 is 16 residues long. In germline, CDR1 is SGHVS, CDR2 FQNEAQ. V lost 3 bases and J lost 7, with 16 bases in between. CDR3 DNA sequence: TGTGCCAGCAGCTTTTTGATGACAGTCGGAAATTCACCCCTCCACTTT. Its translation: CASSFLMTVGNSPLHF.

The rearrangement links TRBV12-5 to TRBJ2-5; TRBD2 might be the D (5 bases). The CDR3 runs to 14 residues. Germline V lookup: CDR1 LGHNT, CDR2 FRNRAP. The V and J ends lost 4 bases and 5 bases respectively, with 14 bases between them. The CDR3 loop is CASGSRLSSETQYF. Written as DNA, the CDR3 is TGTGCTAGTGGTTCTAGACTAAGCTCTGAGACCCAGTACTTC. Using reference TRBV12-5 and TRBJ2-5 for the parts outside the CDR3, the full variable domain is DARVTQTPRHKVTEMGQEVTMRCQPILGHNTVFWYRQTMMQGLELLAYFRNRAPLDDSGMPKDRFSAEMPDATLATLKIQPSEPRDSAVYFCASGSRLSSETQYFGPGTRLLVL.

This clone appeared a single time. This chain uses TRBV7-2 with TRBJ2-2; D is uncertain. Deletions cut 1 base from V and 4 bases from J, with 13 bases between. The CDR3 has 16 residues. Germline loops: CDR1 SGHTA, CDR2 FQGNSA. The CDR3: CASSLEALHGTGELFF. CDR3 DNA: TGTGCCAGCAGCTTAGAAGCCCTTCACGGCACCGGGGAGCTGTTTTTT.

The chain has TRBV19 and TRBJ2-3; TRBD2 agrees at 9 bases. Germline trimming cut 5 bases from V and 9 bases from J; bases unmatched to any gene: 12. The CDR3 runs 15 residues. Germline V CDR1 and CDR2: LNHDA, SQIVND (reference sequence). The CDR3 nucleotides read TGTGCCAGTAGTCCCCCAGCGGGGGGCCCTTCCACGCAGTATTTT. Protein: CASSPPAGGPSTQYF.

This clone was recorded only once. This chain connects TRBV7-2 to TRBJ2-2; 8 bases align to TRBD2. The trim removed 5 bases at V and 7 bases at J, leaving 9 bases unmatched. In germline, CDR1 is SGHTA, CDR2 FQGNSA. CDR3 length equals 15 residues. The CDR3 bases are TGTGCCAGCAGCCCTACCGGGGGGGGCCGCGGGGAGCTGTTTTTT. Its translation: CASSPTGGGRGELFF.

There are a few counts of this clone. The CDR3 bases are TGCGCCAGCAGCTTGGCCTGGACGGGGAGCTCCTACGAGCAGTACTTC. It specifies CASSLAWTGSSYEQYF. The chain is built from TRBV5-1 and TRBJ2-7; the D gene is possibly TRBD2 (5 bases). CDR3 length: 16 amino acids. Trimming pared 0 bases from V and 0 bases from J, leaving 13 bases between. CDR1 SGHRS and CDR2 YFSETQ come from the germline V gene.

The V and J genes are TRBV5-1 and TRBJ2-3; tentatively, D is TRBD1 (6 bases). This CDR3 has 15 residues. V was pared by 1 base and J by 4 bases, with 13 bases between. Germline V gene data show CDR1 as SGHRS and CDR2 as YFSETQ. CDR3 sequence reads: CASSLWGRSSDTQYF. The CDR3 DNA follows: TGCGCCAGCAGCTTGTGGGGGCGAAGTTCAGATACGCAGTATTTT.

J is TRBJ2-5 and V is TRBV7-2; the match to TRBD1 covers 10 bases. Trimming removed 4 bases from V and 4 bases from J; junction bases left unmatched: 6. The CDR3 is 15 residues long. Germline V gene data show CDR1 as SGHTA and CDR2 as FQGNSA. The CDR3 reads CASSSPTGGLETQYF. The CDR3 coding sequence is TGTGCCAGCAGCTCCCCGACAGGGGGCTTAGAGACCCAGTACTTC.

The V call is TRBV19, the J call TRBJ1-5, with 8 bases fitting TRBD1. After removal of 8 bases from V and 5 bases from J, the junction contained 8 bases not matched to a gene. The CDR3 is 14 amino acids. Per the germline V gene, CDR1 is LNHDA and CDR2 is SQIVND (reference sequence). CDR3 sequence (DNA): TGTGCCAGTGCCGGGACAGGAGGGTATCAGCCCCAGCATTTT. This encodes CASAGTGGYQPQHF.

The V gene is TRBV14, the J gene TRBJ1-2, with 9 bases matching TRBD1. This CDR3 is 14 amino acids long. Germline assignment: CDR1 SGHDN and CDR2 FVKESK. V lost 3 bases and J lost 3; bases outside the gene matches: 2. The DNA of the CDR3 is TGTGCCAGCAGCCAGGACAGGGGTGACTATGGCTACACCTTC. Translation gives CASSQDRGDYGYTF.

CDR3 sequence: CASSSYGLGVSDTQYF. The CDR3 DNA is TGTGCCAGCAGCTCCTATGGACTAGGAGTGTCCGATACGCAGTATTTT. V gene TRBV7-9 combines with J gene TRBJ2-3; TRBD2 aligns across 7 bases. This CDR3 is built from 16 residues. The V and J ends lost 4 bases and 6 bases, in that order; junction bases with no gene match: 13. Germline V gene sequence: CDR1 SEHNR, CDR2 FQNEAQ (reference sequence).

The genes are TRBV7-9 and TRBJ1-5; tentative D call: TRBD1 (6 bases). In germline, CDR1 is SEHNR, CDR2 FQNEAQ (reference sequence). Trimming removed 5 bases at V and 4 bases at J, with 12 bases between. This CDR3 region has 14 residues. This CDR3 is CASSPIGGNQPQHF. CDR3 sequence (DNA): TGTGCCAGCAGCCCTATAGGGGGAAATCAGCCCCAGCATTTT. The whole variable domain, remainder taken from reference TRBV7-9 and TRBJ1-5, is DTGVSQNPRHKITKRGQNVTFRCDPISEHNRLYWYRQTLGQGPEFLTYFQNEAQLEKSRLLSDRFSAERPKGSFSTLEIQRTEQGDSAMYLCASSPIGGNQPQHFGDGTRLSIL.

The CDR3 protein is CASSLVSDYTGTQYF. CDR3 nucleotide sequence: TGTGCCAGCAGCCTCGTATCCGACTACACTGGGACCCAGTACTTC. The rearrangement joins TRBV3-1 (or the pseudogene TRBV3-2) to TRBJ2-5; D is perhaps TRBD2 (5 bases). V lost 4 bases, J lost 7 bases, and 19 bases lay in between. This CDR3 is built from 15 residues. Germline lookup yields CDR1 LGHDT and CDR2 YNNKEL (reference sequence).

V and J are TRBV5-1 and TRBJ2-1, with D maybe TRBD2 (7 bases). With 3 bases removed from V and 6 bases from J, the gap between germline ends came to 16 bases. The CDR3 consists of 15 residues. Per the germline V gene, CDR1 is SGHRS and CDR2 is YFSETQ. For the CDR3, the DNA is TGCGCCAGCAGCTCACGGGGGGCTCAATTCAATGAGCAGTTCTTC. As protein: CASSSRGAQFNEQFF.

This clone has just one count. V and J are TRBV5-4 and TRBJ2-7; 8 bases are a match to TRBD2. CDR3 length equals 16 residues. Looked up from germline, CDR1 is SGHNT and CDR2 is YYREEE (reference sequence). Trimming removed 2 bases from V and 2 bases from J; junction bases left unmatched: 9. The CDR3 sequence is CASSFRPRGLAYEQYF. CDR3 in DNA: TGTGCCAGCAGCTTCCGCCCCAGGGGACTAGCCTACGAGCAGTACTTC.

The chain links TRBV29-1 to TRBJ1-3, with D tentatively TRBD1 (5 bases). This CDR3 has 17 residues. CDR1 and CDR2 from the germline V gene are SQVTM and ANQGSEA. V was clipped by 0 bases and J by 0 bases, with 15 bases between them. The CDR3 bases are TGCAGCGTTGAAGACCCGGCCGCAGGGTACTCTGGAAACACCATATATTTT. This translates into CSVEDPAAGYSGNTIYF.

The V gene is TRBV4-1, the J gene TRBJ1-5; D remains unclear. The CDR3 is 14 residues long. Trimming took 2 bases from V and 5 from J, leaving 10 bases between them. CDR1 is MGHRA, CDR2 YSYEKL, per germline. This CDR3 is CASSQPSTDQPQHF. CDR3 DNA sequence: TGCGCCAGCAGCCAACCGAGCACGGATCAGCCCCAGCATTTT.

The CDR3: CASRPTGGDGNTEAFF. CDR3 in DNA: TGTGCCAGCAGACCGACAGGGGGCGATGGGAACACTGAAGCTTTCTTT. The chain is built from TRBV7-3 and TRBJ1-1, with 10 nucleotides matching TRBD1. The V and J ends lost 6 bases and 1 base, in that order; junction bases with no gene match: 8. Germline V gene sequence: CDR1 SGHTA, CDR2 FQGTGA. The CDR3 covers 16 residues.

The chain has TRBV6-6 and TRBJ1-2, with D hard to call. Per germline, CDR1 MNHNY and CDR2 SVGAGI (reference sequence). The CDR3 extends over 13 amino acids. V was clipped by 0 bases and J by 7 bases, with 9 bases between them. The CDR3 is CASSYSEGAGYTF. The CDR3 DNA reads TGTGCCAGCAGTTACTCGGAGGGTGCTGGCTACACCTTC.

The V gene is TRBV6-2 or TRBV6-3, the J gene TRBJ2-7, with no clear D. The germline CDR1 and CDR2 sequences are MNHEY and SVGEGT. The V and J ends lost 2 bases and 2 bases respectively, with 7 bases between them. The CDR3 spans 13 residues. The CDR3 region has the DNA TGTGCCAGCAGTTACATAGAGACCTACGAGCAGTACTTC. Encoded protein: CASSYIETYEQYF.

The V call is TRBV7-9, the J call TRBJ2-5; the D gene is possibly TRBD1 (7 bases). CDR3 length equals 15 residues. Germline CDR1 and CDR2: SEHNR and FQNEAQ (reference sequence). Trimming shortened V by 4 bases and J by 9 bases, and 21 bases separated the two germline ends. The DNA of the CDR3 is TGTGCCAGCAGCTCCCAGGGGGAGGTCAGCCAGGCCCAGTACTTC. Its translation: CASSSQGEVSQAQYF.

The CDR3 sequence: CACLGGRGNEKLFF. Here the CDR3 DNA reads TGTGCCTGCCTCGGGGGGCGGGGTAATGAAAAACTGTTTTTT. V gene TRBV30 combines with J gene TRBJ1-4, with TRBD1 as a possible D gene (6 bases). The length of the CDR3 is 14 residues. Trimming left V 6 bases short and J 4 bases short, with 15 bases between. Germline V gene sequence: CDR1 GTSNPN, CDR2 SVGIG (reference sequence).

This sequence joins TRBV3-1 (or the pseudogene TRBV3-2) and TRBJ2-2; perhaps TRBD2 as D (6 bases). The CDR3 spans 15 residues. Trimming pared 2 bases from V and 5 bases from J, leaving 12 bases between. Germline assignment: CDR1 LGHDT and CDR2 YNNKEL (reference sequence). In DNA, the CDR3 is TGTGCCAGCAGCCAACAGGCGGGGTGGACCGGGGAGCTGTTTTTT. This sequence encodes CASSQQAGWTGELFF.

This clone was detected only once. Here the CDR3 DNA reads TGTGCCAGCAGTTTCTTTGACAGGGTCAATCAGCCCCAGCATTTT. Residues: CASSFFDRVNQPQHF. The chain employs TRBV6-2 or TRBV6-3 and TRBJ1-5; 7 bases map to TRBD1. Germline CDR1 and CDR2: MNHEY and SVGEGT. V lost 4 bases to trimming and J lost 3 bases; unmatched junction nucleotides: 6. The CDR3 extends over 15 amino acids.

V gene TRBV6-6 combines with J gene TRBJ1-2; D not resolved. V gave up 5 bases and J gave up 14 bases, with 21 bases separating them. Germline assignment: CDR1 MNHNY and CDR2 SVGAGI (reference sequence). The CDR3 contains 13 residues. CDR3 DNA: TGTGCCAGCAGTCCCCCAACCGGGGTTGGAGAAACCTTC. This gives the protein CASSPPTGVGETF.

J is TRBJ2-1 and V is TRBV29-1, with 10 bases matching TRBD1. In germline, CDR1 is SQVTM, CDR2 ANQGSEA. The CDR3 is made up of 13 amino acids. Trimming took 6 bases from V and 8 from J; bases not matched to a gene: 7. CDR3 amino acids: CSVRDRGRDEQFF. DNA for the CDR3: TGCAGCGTCCGGGACAGGGGACGGGATGAGCAGTTCTTC.

J is TRBJ2-2 and V is TRBV6-5; the D gene is possibly TRBD1 (6 bases). The CDR3 spans 13 residues. Germline V gives CDR1 MNHEY, CDR2 SVGAGI. Trimming removed 3 bases from V and 6 bases from J, with 8 bases in between. CDR3 DNA: TGTGCCAGCAGTTATGAGGGGGCCGGGGAGCTGTTTTTT. This encodes CASSYEGAGELFF.

The gene calls are TRBV6-4 and TRBJ1-1; maybe TRBD1 (6 bases). Germline V gene sequence: CDR1 MRHNA, CDR2 SNTAGT. The CDR3 is 14 amino acids. Trimming took off 7 bases at V and 0 bases at J, with 12 bases between the two ends. The CDR3 region has the DNA TGTGCCAGCAATTTAAGACAGGTGAACACTGAAGCTTTCTTT. Translation: CASNLRQVNTEAFF.